The clone carrying this T cell receptor (beta chain) was found many times. Its antigen is undetermined. Other autoimmune diseases, uncontrolled infections, pregnancy or lactation led to the exclusion of patients. Thyroid ultrasound, orbital computed tomography, TRAb, serum thyroxine and clinical symptoms formed the basis of diagnosis. Fresh peripheral blood (more than 9.5 ml) yielded the PBMCs. Germline CDR1 GTSNPN, CDR2 SVGIG (reference sequence). J lost 2 bases, V lost 6 bases, and 9 bases had no gene match. The CDR3 length is 15 residues. Beta-chain TCR CDR3 regions were amplified from RNA transcripts. Investigators did first-round RT-PCR with HTBI primers, then second-round multiplex PCR. TCRdb reanalysed the multiplex PCR reads using MiXCR and keeps one entry per CDR3 protein. The sample contains roughly 300,000 distinct CDR3 sequences, roughly a sixth of which appear only once. The data derive from a study of Graves' ophthalmopathy and Graves' hyperthyroidism. Notes on the study in general: Forecasting of ophthalmopathy progression by the model achieved approximately 70% sensitivity and approximately 72% specificity.

This receptor was taken from an adult man with Graves' ophthalmopathy. This sequence joins TRBV30 and TRBJ1-2; 10 nucleotides align to TRBD1. Sequenced: peripheral blood. CDR3 DNA: TGTGCCTGTACCGGGACAGGGGAGACAAACTATGGCTACACCTTC. Protein sequence: CACTGTGETNYGYTF.